Listed below are T cell receptor beta chains from one sample, sequenced in a study of regulatory T cells. Sequencing used immunoSEQ multiplex PCR; TCRdb keeps in-frame clones, though not all of them. The repertoire holds fewer than 20,000 clones, with approximately 82% as singletons. The sequencing input was conventional CD4+ T cells sorted from blood. All receptors derive from a person aged 25 to 45 with CD3G deficiency. Each CDR3 is given with its conserved first and last residue. Fields, in order: J gene, V gene, clone size, D gene, CDR3 DNA, CDR3 protein. D genes are given only for firm matches. Only some rows state a clone size, as once, few, many or a class for expanded clones.

J gene: TRBJ1-2
V gene: TRBV11-2
clone size: few
D gene: NA
CDR3 DNA: TGTGCCAGCAGCCAGGACCGACGGGGAGGCTACACCTTC
CDR3 protein: CASSQDRRGGYTF

J gene: TRBJ2-5
V gene: TRBV7-9
clone size: NA
D gene: NA
CDR3 DNA: TGTGCCAGCAGCTTAACGGTGGGGGAGACCCAGTACTTC
CDR3 protein: CASSLTVGETQYF

J gene: TRBJ2-7
V gene: TRBV28
clone size: NA
D gene: TRBD2
CDR3 DNA: TGTGCCAGCAGACGGGGACTAGCGGGTAACTACGAGCAGTACTTC
CDR3 protein: CASRRGLAGNYEQYF

J gene: TRBJ2-1
V gene: TRBV19
clone size: NA
D gene: TRBD2
CDR3 DNA: TGTGCCAGTAGTCTAGCGGGAGACGCGCACAATGAGCAGTTCTTC
CDR3 protein: CASSLAGDAHNEQFF

J gene: TRBJ2-7
V gene: TRBV6-6
clone size: NA
D gene: NA
CDR3 DNA: TGTGCCAGCAGTTACAAGGGTTCCTACGAGCAGTACTTC
CDR3 protein: CASSYKGSYEQYF

J gene: TRBJ2-7
V gene: TRBV20-1
clone size: NA
D gene: TRBD2
CDR3 DNA: TGCAGTGCCGGGACTAGAAGGCAACAGTACTTC
CDR3 protein: CSAGTRRQQYF

J gene: TRBJ2-7
V gene: TRBV10-3
clone size: NA
D gene: NA
CDR3 DNA: TGTGCCATCAGTGGCGCCGGGACACCAGACTACGAGCAGTACTTC
CDR3 protein: CAISGAGTPDYEQYF

J gene: TRBJ2-1
V gene: TRBV5-1
clone size: NA
D gene: NA
CDR3 DNA: TGCGCCAGCAGCTCTTTTCCCTACAATGAGCAGTTCTTC
CDR3 protein: CASSSFPYNEQFF

J gene: TRBJ2-7
V gene: TRBV28
clone size: few
D gene: TRBD1
CDR3 DNA: TGTGCCAGCAGTTCCTCGGGACAGGGTACCGAGCAGTACTTC
CDR3 protein: CASSSSGQGTEQYF

J gene: TRBJ2-2
V gene: TRBV18
clone size: NA
D gene: NA
CDR3 DNA: TGTGCCAGCTCACCACCGAACACCGGGGAGCTGTTTTTT
CDR3 protein: CASSPPNTGELFF